In this sample, the clone carrying this TCR beta chain turned up once. What it binds is unknown. The sample is drawn from a study of cytomegalovirus exposure and HLA in healthy donors. General study findings and limits: Accounts indicate the classifier identified cytomegalovirus status with strong specificity and sensitivity.

The repertoire was sequenced with immunoSEQ multiplex PCR; TCRdb's copy has only in-frame clones and lacks some. The profile covers 160,000 or so clones, with 84% appearing a single time and about 9.4% taken by the ten largest. From germline, CDR1 is GTSNPN and CDR2 SVGIG (reference sequence). CDR3 length: 14 residues. With 3 bases clipped from V and 2 bases from J, the junction kept 4 bases outside the gene matches. The sample consisted of PBMCs. The chain uses TRBV30 and TRBJ2-7; 10 bases agree with TRBD2. The receptor was isolated from a young man in good health and CMV-seropositive. CDR3: CAWSPLAGPYEQYF. CDR3 DNA sequence: TGTGCCTGGAGCCCACTAGCGGGACCCTACGAGCAGTACTTC. Based on the CDR3 plus reference TRBV30 and TRBJ2-7, the full variable domain is SQTIHQWPATLVQPVGSPLSLECTVEGTSNPNLYWYRQAAGRGLQLLFYSVGIGQISSEVPQNLSASRPQDRQFILSSKKLLLSDSGFYLCAWSPLAGPYEQYFGPGTRLTVT.